Below, 19 T cell receptor beta chains from the same sample are listed, as sequenced in a study of post-analysis software for immune sequencing data. Study-wide findings and caveats: Included in a set of 5 or 6 TRBV segments more frequent in patients than controls were TRBV5-6, TRBV5-1 and TRBV20-1.

These receptors have no known antigen. Unique-molecular-identifier-tagged TCR beta cDNA libraries were used. TCRdb called the PCR reads again in MiXCR, with one record for every CDR3 protein. This table holds about 380,000 distinct CDR3 sequences, 30% to 45% found once. The sample taken for sequencing was blood. These TCRs come from a girl aged 10 to 17 with multiple sclerosis.

CDR3 bases: TGCGCCAGCAGCTTGGACCCGACCTACGAGCAGTACTTC. It codes for CASSLDPTYEQYF. This rearrangement joins TRBV5-1 to TRBJ2-7; D ambiguous. V was clipped by 0 bases and J by 2 bases, with 6 bases between them. This CDR3 comprises 13 residues. Germline loops: CDR1 SGHRS, CDR2 YFSETQ.

The V and J genes are TRBV13 and TRBJ2-4, with 7 bases lining up with TRBD1. The DNA end lines up better with TRBJ2-7; the J call may be wrong. Germline loops: CDR1 PRHDT, CDR2 FYEKMQ (reference sequence). This CDR3 is built from 14 residues. CDR3 nucleotides: TGTGCCAGCAGCCCCCGGGACAGCTACTACGAGCAGTACTTC. Translated: CASSPRDSYYEQYF.

The genes are TRBV5-1 and TRBJ2-1, with D unresolved. The V gene's germline CDR1 is SGHRS and CDR2 YFSETQ. This CDR3 spans 14 amino acids. With 1 base removed from V and 3 bases from J, the gap between germline ends came to 8 bases. CDR3 sequence: CASSLPGNYNEQFF. The CDR3 DNA follows: TGCGCCAGCAGCTTGCCCGGTAACTACAATGAGCAGTTCTTC.

This clonotype has more than one count but fewer than ten. The chain has TRBV4-3 and TRBJ2-5, with 7 bases matching TRBD2. The CDR3 loop spans 14 amino acids. Germline V gives CDR1 LGHNA, CDR2 YSLEER. V shed 4 bases and J 4 bases; nucleotides not matched to a gene: 6. The CDR3 region is CASSRTSQTETQYF. The CDR3 coding sequence is TGCGCCAGCAGCCGGACTAGTCAGACAGAGACCCAGTACTTC.

The CDR3 is CSARLDSPSYEQYF. Written as DNA, the CDR3 is TGCAGTGCGAGACTTGACAGTCCCTCCTACGAGCAGTACTTC. The V and J genes are TRBV20-1 and TRBJ2-7; D is possibly TRBD1 (5 bases). Germline V lookup: CDR1 DFQATT, CDR2 SNEGSKA (reference sequence). V was shortened by 6 bases and J by 0 bases, with 15 bases between the two germline ends. There are 14 residues in the CDR3.

This clonotype was detected only a few times. V usage is TRBV10-3 and J usage is TRBJ2-3; D is unclear. The CDR3 has 15 amino acids. The V end lost 10 bases, the J end lost 0 bases, and 17 bases lay between the germline ends. CDR1 is ENHRY, CDR2 SYGVKD, per germline. DNA of the CDR3: TGTGCCACCTTCTCCCCCCTATCAAGCACAGATACGCAGTATTTT. Amino acids: CATFSPLSSTDTQYF.

This clonotype was counted ten times or more. Here the CDR3 reads CASRFSVVADTQYF. The CDR3 DNA follows: TGTGCCAGCAGGTTTTCCGTAGTGGCGGATACGCAGTATTTT. The chain recombines TRBV12-3 or TRBV12-4 with TRBJ2-3; D gene uncertain. The CDR3 loop spans 14 amino acids. V was clipped by 6 bases and J by 6 bases, with 16 bases between them.

The rearrangement joins TRBV4-1 to TRBJ2-3; D not certain. This CDR3 is built from 15 residues. Trimming took off 0 bases at V and 3 bases at J, with 10 bases between the two ends. Germline V gives CDR1 MGHRA, CDR2 YSYEKL. CDR3: CASSQEKRATDTQYF. The CDR3 DNA reads as TGCGCCAGCAGCCAAGAAAAAAGGGCAACAGATACGCAGTATTTT.

This clonotype was seen more than once but under ten times. V gene TRBV5-1 combines with J gene TRBJ1-1; 7 bases line up with TRBD1. The trim removed 2 bases at V and 0 bases at J, leaving 7 bases unmatched. CDR3 length: 16 residues. Germline assignment: CDR1 SGHRS and CDR2 YFSETQ. CDR3 DNA: TGCGCCAGCAGCTTACAAGGGGGCAGCATGAACACTGAAGCTTTCTTT. This encodes CASSLQGGSMNTEAFF.

The gene calls are TRBV6-5 and TRBJ2-7; D is unresolved. This CDR3 contains 18 residues. V lost 0 bases to trimming and J lost 0 bases, with 18 bases between them. Germline loops: CDR1 MNHEY, CDR2 SVGAGI. CDR3 loop: CASSYSYLSVSLSYEQYF. CDR3 DNA: TGTGCCAGCAGTTACTCTTATCTAAGCGTCAGCCTCTCCTACGAGCAGTACTTC.

This clonotype was seen at least ten times. The chain employs TRBV6-2 or TRBV6-3 and TRBJ2-7; D is unclear. Trimming removed 0 bases at V and 6 bases at J, with 12 bases between. Germline lookup yields CDR1 MNHEY and CDR2 SVGEGT. The CDR3 is 14 residues long. CDR3 residues: CASSYSLTDGEQYF. Here the CDR3 DNA reads TGTGCCAGCAGTTACTCGTTGACCGACGGCGAGCAGTACTTC.

The chain carries TRBV12-3 or TRBV12-4 and TRBJ2-7, with D possibly matching TRBD1 (5 bases). The CDR3 has 14 residues. Between the trimmed V and J ends, which lost 3 bases and 5 bases, there was a span of 14 bases. The CDR3 DNA reads as TGTGCCAGCAGTTTCAGGCAGGGTTACGACGAGCAGTACTTC. This sequence encodes CASSFRQGYDEQYF.

This chain joins TRBV5-1 and TRBJ2-3; D might be TRBD1 or TRBD2, each matching 5 bases. From germline, CDR1 is SGHRS and CDR2 YFSETQ. This CDR3 contains 15 residues. Trimming removed 5 bases at V and 4 bases at J, with 17 bases between. The CDR3 DNA sequence: TGCGCCAGCAGATCCACGGGGCAGGTGTCAGATACGCAGTATTTT. This sequence encodes CASRSTGQVSDTQYF.

CDR3 sequence (DNA): TGTGCCAGCAGCTTTAGGAATGGCTACACCTTC. Its translation: CASSFRNGYTF. This chain uses TRBV5-5 with TRBJ1-2; no reliable D call. CDR1 and CDR2 from the germline V gene are SGHKS and YYEKEE (reference sequence). The length of the CDR3 is 11 residues. Between the trimmed V and J ends, which lost 2 bases and 6 bases, there was a span of 5 bases.

V is TRBV20-1 and J is TRBJ2-5; 7 nucleotides align to TRBD2. V lost 6 bases, J lost 11 bases, and 18 bases stayed unmatched. CDR1 and CDR2 from the germline V gene are DFQATT and SNEGSKA (reference sequence). The CDR3 has 14 residues. CDR3 region: CSAPGGYSRREQYF. CDR3 DNA sequence: TGCAGTGCCCCGGGGGGATATTCCCGGAGGGAGCAGTACTTC.

CDR3 protein: CASSLVLGTTDTQYF. DNA of the CDR3: TGTGCCAGCAGCTTAGTATTGGGAACTACAGATACGCAGTATTTT. The chain uses TRBV7-2 and TRBJ2-3; no definite D call. The CDR3 is 15 residues long. Germline V gene sequence: CDR1 SGHTA, CDR2 FQGNSA. With 1 base removed from V and 3 bases from J, the gap between germline ends came to 11 bases. The variable domain in full, completed from reference TRBV7-2 and TRBJ2-3, reads GAGVSQSPSNKVTEKGKDVELRCDPISGHTALYWYRQSLGQGLEFLIYFQGNSAPDKSGLPSDRFSAERTGGSVSTLTIQRTQQEDSAVYLCASSLVLGTTDTQYFGPGTRLTVL.

This clonotype was observed a handful of times. The chain is built from TRBV5-1 and TRBJ2-3; TRBD2 agrees at 9 bases. Germline V lookup: CDR1 SGHRS, CDR2 YFSETQ. The CDR3 loop spans 16 amino acids. J lost 1 base, V lost 4 bases, and 7 bases had no gene match. CDR3 loop: CASSLIAGVGTDTQYF. The CDR3 nucleotides are TGCGCCAGCAGCCTGATAGCGGGGGTGGGCACAGATACGCAGTATTTT.

The chain uses TRBV6-2 or TRBV6-3 and TRBJ1-1; 7 bases agree with TRBD1. The CDR3 spans 15 residues. Looked up from germline, CDR1 is MNHEY and CDR2 is SVGEGT. V lost 2 bases to trimming and J lost 1 base; unmatched junction nucleotides: 4. The CDR3 nucleotides read TGTGCCAGCAGTTACCCAGGGGGGTCGAACACTGAAGCTTTCTTT. This sequence encodes CASSYPGGSNTEAFF.

In regard to this clonotype: One junction end disagrees with the germline gene, perhaps due to a read error. The gene calls are TRBV5-4 and TRBJ2-1, with D perhaps matching TRBD2 (6 bases). CDR1 is SGHNT and CDR2 is YYREEE in the germline V gene (reference sequence). The CDR3 covers 16 residues. The CDR3 loop is CASSPPGLSSHNEQFF. DNA of the CDR3: TGTGCCAGCAGCCCCCCGGGACTGAGCTCCCACAATGAGCAGTTCTTC. Looking up the rest from reference TRBV5-4 and TRBJ2-1 gives the full variable domain: ETGVTQSPTHLIKTRGQQVTLRCSSQSGHNTVSWYQQALGQGPQFIFQYYREEENGRGNFPPRFSGLQFPNYSSELNVNALELDDSALYLCASSPPGLSSHNEQFFGPGTRLTVL.